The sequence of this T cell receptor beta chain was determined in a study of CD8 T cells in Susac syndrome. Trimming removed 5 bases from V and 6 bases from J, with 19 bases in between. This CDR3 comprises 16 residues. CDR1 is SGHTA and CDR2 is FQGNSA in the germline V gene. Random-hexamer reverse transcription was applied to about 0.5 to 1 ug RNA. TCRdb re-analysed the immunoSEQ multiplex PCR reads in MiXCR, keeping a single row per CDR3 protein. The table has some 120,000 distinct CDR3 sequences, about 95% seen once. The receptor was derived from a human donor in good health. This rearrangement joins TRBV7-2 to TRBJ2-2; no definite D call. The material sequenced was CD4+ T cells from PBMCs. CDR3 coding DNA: TGTGCCAGCAGCCCTCGTCCCGAGGCCACTGCCGGGGAGCTGTTTTTT. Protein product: CASSPRPEATAGELFF.